This T cell receptor beta chain comes out of a study of regulatory T cells in long-lasting Graves disease. CDR3 length equals 16 residues. Germline values: CDR1 MNHEY, CDR2 SVGEGT. As to time point: persistent/refractory GD, antithyroid drugs over 5 years with positive TRAb. The TCR library was made from RNA extracted from PBMCs. Study-level points and caveats: Compared with new cases, persistent Graves' patients showed reduced TCR diversity. Favored gene segments in persistent disease were TRBV28, TRBJ1-2 and TRBJ2-5. Peripheral blood was the sole material, not thyroid tissue.

About this clonotype: What it binds is not known. One end of the junction varies from germline; a read error may be responsible.

Construction of TCR beta libraries relied on iRepertoire HTBI primers and on Arm-PCR targeting CDR3 regions. Authors' processing steps: Sequenced samples collectively carried roughly 63 TRBV and about 15 TRBJ segments. TCRdb re-called the multiplex PCR reads through MiXCR, storing one row per CDR3 protein. It is TCRdb's table, rather than the study itself, that gives the V and J calls and clone size. The sample holds roughly 500,000 distinct CDR3 sequences, 20% to 25% seen once. J is TRBJ2-4 and V is TRBV6-2 or TRBV6-3, with 12 bases identical to TRBD2. The sample here was peripheral blood mononuclear cells (PBMCs), taken when the disease was refractory, from a patient treated with antithyroid drugs. This clonotype originated in a female donor with Graves disease. The CDR3 loop reads CASSSATSGSHAVAFF. CDR3 DNA: TGTGCCAGCAGTTCCGCGACTAGCGGGAGCCATGCGGTTGCGTTCTTC.